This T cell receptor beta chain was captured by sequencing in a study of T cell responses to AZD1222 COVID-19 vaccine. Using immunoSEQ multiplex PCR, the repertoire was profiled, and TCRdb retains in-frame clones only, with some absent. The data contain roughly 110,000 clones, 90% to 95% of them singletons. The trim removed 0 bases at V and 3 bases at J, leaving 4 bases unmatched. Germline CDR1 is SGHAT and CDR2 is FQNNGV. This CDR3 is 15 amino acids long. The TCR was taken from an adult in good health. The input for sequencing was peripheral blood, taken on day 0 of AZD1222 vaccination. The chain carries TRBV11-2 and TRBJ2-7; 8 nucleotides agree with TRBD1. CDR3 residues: CASSLEGQDFYEQYF. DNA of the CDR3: TGTGCCAGCAGCTTAGAGGGACAGGACTTCTACGAGCAGTACTTC. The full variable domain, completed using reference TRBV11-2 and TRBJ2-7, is EAGVAQSPRYKIIEKRQSVAFWCNPISGHATLYWYQQILGQGPKLLIQFQNNGVVDDSQLPKDRFSAERLKGVDSTLKIQPAKLEDSAVYLCASSLEGQDFYEQYFGPGTRLTVT.